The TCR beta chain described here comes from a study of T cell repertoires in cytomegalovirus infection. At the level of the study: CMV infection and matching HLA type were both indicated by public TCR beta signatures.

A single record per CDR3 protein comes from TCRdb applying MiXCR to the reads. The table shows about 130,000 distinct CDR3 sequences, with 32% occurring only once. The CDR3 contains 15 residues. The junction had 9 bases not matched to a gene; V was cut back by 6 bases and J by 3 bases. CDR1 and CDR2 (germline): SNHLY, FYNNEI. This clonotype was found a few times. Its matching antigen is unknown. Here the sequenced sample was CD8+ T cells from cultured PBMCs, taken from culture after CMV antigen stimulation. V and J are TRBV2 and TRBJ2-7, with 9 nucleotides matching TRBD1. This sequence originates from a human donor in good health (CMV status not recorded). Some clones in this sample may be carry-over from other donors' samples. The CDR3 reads CASRIGTGNIYEQYF. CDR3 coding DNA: TGTGCCAGCAGGATCGGGACAGGGAATATCTACGAGCAGTACTTC.